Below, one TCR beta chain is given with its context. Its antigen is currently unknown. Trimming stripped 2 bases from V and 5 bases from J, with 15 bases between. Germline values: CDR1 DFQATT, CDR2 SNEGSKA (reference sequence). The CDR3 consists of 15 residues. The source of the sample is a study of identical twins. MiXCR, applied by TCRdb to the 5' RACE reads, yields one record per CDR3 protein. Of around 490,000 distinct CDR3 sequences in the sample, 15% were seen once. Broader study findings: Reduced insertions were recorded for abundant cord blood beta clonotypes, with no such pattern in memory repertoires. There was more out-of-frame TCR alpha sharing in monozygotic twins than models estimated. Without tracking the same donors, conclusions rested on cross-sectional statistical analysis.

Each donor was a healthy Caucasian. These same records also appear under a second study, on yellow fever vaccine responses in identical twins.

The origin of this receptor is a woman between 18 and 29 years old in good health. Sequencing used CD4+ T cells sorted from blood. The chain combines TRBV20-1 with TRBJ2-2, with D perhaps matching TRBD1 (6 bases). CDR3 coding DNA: TGCAGTGCTAGATTACAGGGCGTGAGGACCGGGGAGCTGTTTTTT. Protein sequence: CSARLQGVRTGELFF.